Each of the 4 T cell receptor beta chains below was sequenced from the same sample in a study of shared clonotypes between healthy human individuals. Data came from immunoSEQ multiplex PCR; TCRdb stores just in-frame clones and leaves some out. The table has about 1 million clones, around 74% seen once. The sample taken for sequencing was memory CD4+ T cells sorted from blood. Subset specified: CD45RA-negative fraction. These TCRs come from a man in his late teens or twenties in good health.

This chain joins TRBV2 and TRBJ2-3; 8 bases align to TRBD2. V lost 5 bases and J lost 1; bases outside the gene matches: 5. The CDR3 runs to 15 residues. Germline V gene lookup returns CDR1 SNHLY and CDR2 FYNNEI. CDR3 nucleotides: TGTGCCAGCAGTTATACGCGGGGGGGCACAGATACGCAGTATTTT. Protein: CASSYTRGGTDTQYF.

The CDR3 is CASSGGRTEAFF. The CDR3, as DNA: TGTGCCAGCAGTGGGGGCCGGACTGAAGCTTTCTTT. The chain is built from TRBV6-1 and TRBJ1-1; maybe TRBD1 (5 bases). The CDR3 loop spans 12 amino acids. With 4 bases removed from V and 5 bases from J, the gap between germline ends came to 8 bases. Germline CDR1 and CDR2: MNHNS and SASEGT.

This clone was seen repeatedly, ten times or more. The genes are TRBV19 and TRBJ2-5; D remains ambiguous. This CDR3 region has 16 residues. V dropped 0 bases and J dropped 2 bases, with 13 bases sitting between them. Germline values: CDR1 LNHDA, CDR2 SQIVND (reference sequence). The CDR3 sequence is CASSIDQSYRQETQYF. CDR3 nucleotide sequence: TGTGCCAGTAGTATAGATCAATCGTATAGACAAGAGACCCAGTACTTC.

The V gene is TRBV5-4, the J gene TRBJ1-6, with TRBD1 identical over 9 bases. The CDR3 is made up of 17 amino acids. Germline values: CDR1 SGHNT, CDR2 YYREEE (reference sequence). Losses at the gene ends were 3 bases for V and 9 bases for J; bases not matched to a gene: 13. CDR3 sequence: CASSSDTKQGAGSPLHF. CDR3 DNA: TGTGCCAGCAGCTCTGATACTAAACAGGGGGCCGGTTCACCCCTCCACTTT.